The next 24 T cell receptor beta chains were all read from a single sample in a study of identical twins. From the 5' RACE reads, TCRdb called clonotypes with MiXCR, one entry per CDR3 protein. The data hold about 570,000 distinct CDR3 sequences, with more than 9% observed a single time. This same sample was also taken into another study, of yellow fever vaccine responses in identical twins.

Sequences were obtained from PBMCs. The source is a woman younger than 35 in good health.

This clonotype was recorded a few times. This CDR3 is CASSSDPGYEQYF. CDR3 nucleotide sequence: TGTGCCAGCAGTAGCGACCCGGGGTACGAGCAGTACTTC. This rearrangement joins TRBV27 to TRBJ2-7; tentatively, D is TRBD2 (5 bases). The CDR3 is 13 amino acids. The V end was cut by 5 bases, the J end by 4 bases, with 12 bases between. The germline gives CDR1 MNHEY, CDR2 SMNVEV (reference sequence).

J is TRBJ2-3 and V is TRBV21-1; the table's D call of TRBD1 was not tested on the DNA. TRBV21-1 is a pseudogene locus. This CDR3 region has 15 residues. This CDR3 is CASTRRQGSTDTQYF. The CDR3 DNA reads TGTGCCAGCACAAGACGACAGGGGAGCACAGATACGCAGTATTTT.

This clonotype was seen ten or more times. V usage is TRBV24-1 and J usage is TRBJ2-2, with D maybe TRBD2 (5 bases). Looked up from germline, CDR1 is KGHDR and CDR2 is SFDVKD. V was pared by 4 bases and J by 7 bases, with 15 bases between. This CDR3 has 15 residues. Here the CDR3 DNA reads TGTGCCACCAGTGACCGTACTAGAGCCGACGGGGAGCTGTTTTTT. Translating gives CATSDRTRADGELFF.

Notes on this clonotype: Germline is not matched at one junction end, which may reflect a read error. The V and J genes are TRBV12-3 or TRBV12-4 and TRBJ2-3, with D possibly matching TRBD2 (6 bases). The CDR3 runs 15 residues. The CDR3 sequence: CASSIGGREADTQSF. CDR3 in DNA: TGTGCCAGCAGTATTGGGGGGAGAGAGGCAGATACGCAGTCTTTT.

V and J are TRBV7-9 and TRBJ2-1, with 14 bases fitting TRBD2. CDR1 is SEHNR, CDR2 FQNEAQ, per germline (reference sequence). Unmatched junction bases numbered 5, after V lost 5 bases and J lost 5 bases. The CDR3 loop spans 16 amino acids. CDR3 amino acids: CASSPGTSGGHNEQFF. The CDR3 nucleotides read TGTGCCAGCAGCCCCGGGACTAGCGGGGGCCACAATGAGCAGTTCTTC.

This clonotype was counted many times. This chain connects TRBV4-3 to TRBJ2-7; D is undetermined. Trimming cost V 1 base and J 7 bases, with 11 bases left between them. Germline V gene lookup returns CDR1 LGHNA and CDR2 YSLEER. The CDR3 extends over 13 amino acids. The CDR3 loop is CASSQGAGNEQYF. CDR3 bases: TGCGCCAGCAGCCAAGGTGCTGGAAATGAGCAGTACTTC.

V and J are TRBV3-1 and TRBJ2-3; no firm D call. Per the germline V gene, CDR1 is LGHDT and CDR2 is YNNKEL (reference sequence). Trimming took off 0 bases at V and 0 bases at J, with 10 bases between the two ends. This CDR3 spans 16 amino acids. DNA of the CDR3: TGTGCCAGCAGCCAAGAGAAGGTACGGAGCACAGATACGCAGTATTTT. As protein: CASSQEKVRSTDTQYF.

This clonotype was recorded many times. The V gene is TRBV29-1, the J gene TRBJ2-2, with TRBD1 matching 12 bases. The germline V gene has CDR1 SQVTM and CDR2 ANQGSEA. J lost 3 bases, V lost 3 bases, and 8 bases had no gene match. There are 17 residues in the CDR3. CDR3 amino acids: CSVETPGTGGYTGELFF. DNA for the CDR3: TGCAGCGTTGAGACACCCGGGACAGGGGGCTACACCGGGGAGCTGTTTTTT.

This chain joins TRBV12-3 or TRBV12-4 and TRBJ1-5, with no clear D. The CDR3 consists of 16 residues. V lost 2 bases and J 1 base, leaving 12 bases between the germline ends. The CDR3 bases are TGTGCCAGCAGTTTACTCGGCCAGGCAAGCAATCAGCCCCAGCATTTT. Amino acid sequence: CASSLLGQASNQPQHF.

This clonotype was found many times. The chain employs TRBV6-4 and TRBJ1-2; no definite D call. The CDR3 extends over 12 amino acids. Trimming shortened V by 2 bases and J by 8 bases, and 9 bases separated the two germline ends. Looked up from germline, CDR1 is MRHNA and CDR2 is SNTAGT. The CDR3 DNA is TGTGCCAGCAGTGACACCAATAGAGGCTACACCTTC. It encodes CASSDTNRGYTF.

In DNA form, the CDR3 reads TGCAGTGCCACGGGGCGAATCGGCGGGTCTTACTACGAGCAGTACTTC. This encodes CSATGRIGGSYYEQYF. The rearrangement joins TRBV20-1 to TRBJ2-7; tentatively, D is TRBD1 or TRBD2 (5 bases each). The CDR3 totals 16 residues. In germline, CDR1 is DFQATT, CDR2 SNEGSKA (reference sequence). V dropped 6 bases and J dropped 3 bases, with 24 bases sitting between them.

CDR3 sequence reads: CASGRRLIEQFF. CDR3 nucleotide sequence: TGTGCCAGCGGGAGGCGACTGATTGAGCAGTTCTTC. This chain connects TRBV27 to TRBJ2-1; possibly TRBD2 for D (6 bases). CDR1 MNHEY and CDR2 SMNVEV come from the germline V gene (reference sequence). The CDR3 runs to 12 residues. Trimming shortened V by 8 bases and J by 9 bases, and 14 bases separated the two germline ends.

This clonotype was seen only a few times. The chain links TRBV18 to TRBJ2-5; D is undetermined. CDR1 is KGHSH and CDR2 is LQKENI in the germline V gene. The V end lost 2 bases, the J end lost 3 bases, and 7 bases lay between the germline ends. This CDR3 contains 13 residues. This CDR3 is CASSPSREETQYF. The CDR3 nucleotides are TGTGCCAGCTCACCAAGCCGAGAAGAGACCCAGTACTTC.

At least ten counts were recorded for this clonotype. This chain connects TRBV7-8 to TRBJ2-2; D remains ambiguous. V dropped 4 bases and J dropped 1 base, with 16 bases sitting between them. The germline gives CDR1 SGHVS, CDR2 FQNEAQ. The CDR3 loop spans 17 amino acids. CDR3 residues: CASSSLSSIRNTGELFF. The CDR3, as DNA: TGTGCCAGCAGCTCCCTCTCAAGTATCAGGAACACCGGGGAGCTGTTTTTT.

The sample holds a few counts of this clonotype. The V and J genes are TRBV3-1 and TRBJ2-7; a possible D gene is TRBD2 (6 bases). Germline V CDR1 and CDR2: LGHDT, YNNKEL (reference sequence). Between the trimmed V and J ends, which lost 4 bases and 7 bases, there was a span of 20 bases. This CDR3 spans 15 amino acids. CDR3 protein: CASSLGREGPLEQYF. CDR3 bases: TGTGCCAGCAGCCTCGGGAGAGAAGGGCCCTTAGAGCAGTACTTC.

This sequence joins TRBV2 and TRBJ2-7; no clear D. V was clipped by 4 bases and J by 2 bases, with 15 bases between them. This CDR3 contains 15 residues. In germline, CDR1 is SNHLY, CDR2 FYNNEI. CDR3 residues: CASSGAEVSTYEQYF. The CDR3 DNA reads TGTGCCAGCAGTGGGGCTGAGGTATCCACCTACGAGCAGTACTTC.

The chain is built from TRBV28 and TRBJ2-1; no clear D. The V end lost 2 bases, the J end lost 4 bases, and 12 bases lay between the germline ends. The germline gives CDR1 MDHEN, CDR2 SYDVKM. The CDR3 extends over 15 amino acids. The CDR3 here is CASSLVWQRYNEQFF. In nucleotides, the CDR3 is TGTGCCAGCAGTTTAGTGTGGCAGCGATACAATGAGCAGTTCTTC.

This clonotype was recorded a few times. The chain has TRBV7-3 and TRBJ2-1, with D unclear. Between the trimmed V and J ends, which lost 5 bases and 8 bases, there was a span of 22 bases. Per germline, CDR1 SGHTA and CDR2 FQGTGA. The CDR3 is 16 amino acids. The CDR3 nucleotides read TGTGCCAGCAGCCCAGACCTCGACCTCACTGTCGATGAGCAGTTCTTC. This codes for CASSPDLDLTVDEQFF.

A few counts support this clonotype. The chain recombines TRBV10-3 with TRBJ2-2; the D gene is possibly TRBD1 (5 bases). With 9 bases removed from V and 1 base from J, the gap between germline ends came to 12 bases. Germline V gives CDR1 ENHRY, CDR2 SYGVKD. The CDR3 runs 14 residues. The DNA of the CDR3 is TGTGCCATGGAAAAAGACAGGAACACCGGGGAGCTGTTTTTT. This translates into CAMEKDRNTGELFF.

This clonotype was recorded at least ten times. This chain uses TRBV10-3 with TRBJ2-3; TRBD1 aligns across 8 bases. This CDR3 has 16 residues. Germline V gives CDR1 ENHRY, CDR2 SYGVKD. V was pared by 6 bases and J by 0 bases, with 8 bases of the junction left unmatched. CDR3 region: CAISLTGTGSTDTQYF. CDR3 bases: TGTGCCATCAGCCTAACCGGGACAGGAAGCACAGATACGCAGTATTTT.

With respect to this clonotype: A read error may explain this, as a much larger clone is one base away. No conserved phenylalanine or tryptophan is present at the end of the CDR3, so a read error is the likely explanation. The J gene is TRBJ2-7, the V gene TRBV5-1; tentatively, D is TRBD1 or TRBD2 (5 bases each). The CDR3 covers 14 residues. Trimming shortened V by 4 bases and J by 2 bases, and 13 bases separated the two germline ends. CDR1 is SGHRS, CDR2 YFSETQ, per germline. CDR3 in DNA: TGCGCCAGCAGCCAACGAGGGGTAACCTACGAGCAGTACCTC. Residues: CASSQRGVTYEQYL.

This clonotype was seen many times. The CDR3 nucleotides are TGTGCCAGCAGTCAACGCTTGGGCGGAAACACTGAAGCTTTCTTT. The encoded protein is CASSQRLGGNTEAFF. V usage is TRBV6-1 and J usage is TRBJ1-1; unclear D gene. CDR1 MNHNS and CDR2 SASEGT come from the germline V gene. V dropped 5 bases and J dropped 2 bases, with 15 bases sitting between them. The CDR3 runs 15 residues.

This clonotype was observed a handful of times. The J gene is TRBJ2-1, the V gene TRBV7-2; TRBD1 agrees at 7 bases. The J segment lost 0 bases and the V segment lost 5 bases, leaving 10 bases of the junction unmatched. The CDR3 has 17 amino acids. CDR1 and CDR2 (germline): SGHTA, FQGNSA. The DNA for the CDR3 is TGTGCCAGCAGCACCTCGACAGGGCCGAACTCCTACAATGAGCAGTTCTTC. Amino acids: CASSTSTGPNSYNEQFF. The variable domain in full, with the rest retrieved from reference TRBV7-2 and TRBJ2-1, is GAGVSQSPSNKVTEKGKDVELRCDPISGHTALYWYRQSLGQGLEFLIYFQGNSAPDKSGLPSDRFSAERTGGSVSTLTIQRTQQEDSAVYLCASSTSTGPNSYNEQFFGPGTRLTVL.

This clonotype was counted at least ten times. The J gene is TRBJ2-1, the V gene TRBV25-1, with D perhaps TRBD1 (6 bases). The CDR3 loop spans 13 amino acids. The ends were cut back, 8 bases at V and 3 bases at J, with 11 bases in the middle. Germline CDR1 is MGHDK and CDR2 is SYGVNS. The CDR3 reads CASLGQFYNEQFF. CDR3 nucleotides: TGTGCCAGCTTAGGACAGTTCTACAATGAGCAGTTCTTC.